The 8 T cell receptor beta chains below come from one sample, sequenced in a study of shared clonotypes between healthy human individuals. Data came from immunoSEQ multiplex PCR; TCRdb stores just in-frame clones and leaves some out. The sample yields 2 million to 3 million clones, around nine tenths seen once. Input material: naive CD4+ T cells sorted from blood. Subset defined: CD45RA+ positively selected. The receptors here all came from a man in his late teens or twenties in good health.

V and J are TRBV7-9 and TRBJ2-3; TRBD2 agrees at 10 bases. The germline gives CDR1 SEHNR, CDR2 FQNEAQ (reference sequence). The CDR3 spans 18 residues. After removal of 5 bases from V and 4 bases from J, the junction contained 15 bases not matched to a gene. The CDR3 nucleotides are TGTGCCAGCAGCCCAAGCGGGGGGGCTTCTGGTTTCGCAGATACGCAGTATTTT. It translates to CASSPSGGASGFADTQYF.

This clone was seen once. V usage is TRBV29-1 and J usage is TRBJ2-5, with TRBD1 matching over 8 bases. Germline values: CDR1 SQVTM, CDR2 ANQGSEA. The CDR3 runs to 14 residues. Losses at the gene ends were 6 bases for V and 5 bases for J; bases not matched to a gene: 11. For the CDR3, the DNA is TGCAGCGTCGCGCCAGGGGGCGCGGGGGAGACCCAGTACTTC. Amino acids: CSVAPGGAGETQYF.

The chain combines TRBV6-1 with TRBJ1-4; D gene ambiguous. The germline gives CDR1 MNHNS, CDR2 SASEGT. The CDR3 sequence is 14 residues long. V lost 6 bases, J lost 0 bases, and 8 bases lay in between. The CDR3: CASSGPATNEKLFF. The CDR3 bases are TGTGCCAGCAGCGGACCTGCAACTAATGAAAAACTGTTTTTT.

The chain combines TRBV18 with TRBJ1-4; TRBD1 aligns across 7 bases. This CDR3 spans 14 amino acids. V dropped 6 bases and J dropped 8; count of bases not matched to a gene: 9. From germline, CDR1 is KGHSH and CDR2 LQKENI. CDR3 sequence reads: CASSQTGKSEKLFF. In DNA form, the CDR3 reads TGTGCCAGCTCCCAGACAGGGAAAAGCGAAAAACTGTTTTTT.

Notes on this clone: The sample holds other DNA sequences that translate to the same CDR3. This chain links TRBV2 with TRBJ1-2, with D perhaps matching TRBD1 (5 bases). This CDR3 is 11 amino acids long. Germline V gene sequence: CDR1 SNHLY, CDR2 FYNNEI. The V end lost 8 bases, the J end lost 4 bases, and 8 bases lay between the germline ends. CDR3 sequence: CASGTVYGYTF. The CDR3, as DNA: TGTGCCAGCGGGACTGTCTATGGCTACACCTTC.

Written as DNA, the CDR3 is TGTGCCTGGAGTGTAGCGAGGACAGGGCCCTCGGATAATGAAAAACTGTTTTTT. Amino acids: CAWSVARTGPSDNEKLFF. The chain links TRBV30 to TRBJ1-4; 8 bases are shared with TRBD1. The J segment lost 4 bases and the V segment lost 0 bases, leaving 13 bases of the junction unmatched. CDR1 and CDR2 (germline): GTSNPN, SVGIG (reference sequence). This CDR3 is 18 amino acids long. The full variable domain, with the rest looked up from reference TRBV30 and TRBJ1-4, is SQTIHQWPATLVQPVGSPLSLECTVEGTSNPNLYWYRQAAGRGLQLLFYSVGIGQISSEVPQNLSASRPQDRQFILSSKKLLLSDSGFYLCAWSVARTGPSDNEKLFFGSGTQLSVL.

This clone has a handful of counts. CDR3 sequence: CASSMESSNQPQHF. The DNA of the CDR3 is TGTGCCAGTAGTATGGAGAGCAGCAATCAGCCCCAGCATTTT. This sequence joins TRBV19 and TRBJ1-5; no clear D gene. V was trimmed by 3 bases and J by 1 base, leaving 7 bases between them. Germline V gene lookup returns CDR1 LNHDA and CDR2 SQIVND (reference sequence). CDR3 length: 14 amino acids.

This chain links TRBV2 with TRBJ2-5; 12 bases match TRBD1. V dropped 2 bases and J dropped 10; count of bases not matched to a gene: 8. The germline V gene encodes CDR1 SNHLY and CDR2 FYNNEI. The CDR3 contains 15 residues. The CDR3 DNA is TGTGCCAGCAGTGAATCGGGACAGGGGGCGAAGAGCCAGTACTTC. Protein: CASSESGQGAKSQYF.